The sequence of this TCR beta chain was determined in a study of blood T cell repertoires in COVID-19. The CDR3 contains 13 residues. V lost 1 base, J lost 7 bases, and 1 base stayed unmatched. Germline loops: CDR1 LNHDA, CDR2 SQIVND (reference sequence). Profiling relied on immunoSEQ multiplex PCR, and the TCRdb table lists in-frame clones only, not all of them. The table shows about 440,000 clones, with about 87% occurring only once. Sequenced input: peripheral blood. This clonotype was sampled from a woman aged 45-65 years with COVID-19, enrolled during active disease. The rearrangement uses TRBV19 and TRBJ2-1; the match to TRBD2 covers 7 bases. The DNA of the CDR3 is TGTGCCAGTAGTATAGGGGGGGGGAATGAGCAGTTCTTC. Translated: CASSIGGGNEQFF.